The T cell receptor beta chain described here comes from a study of blood T cell repertoires in COVID-19. On the study more broadly: PBMCs, B-cell-depleted T cells, or T cells provided the cDNA or gDNA that made up the material.

With V trimmed by 6 bases and J by 3 bases, 7 bases remained unmatched. Germline CDR1 MNHEY, CDR2 SVGAGI. The CDR3 loop spans 15 amino acids. In the source study's methods: Quantification of nucleated cells was approximated via reference gene primer amplification. Some clones are missing from TCRdb's copy, which holds only in-frame ones; the method was immunoSEQ multiplex PCR. The V and J calls and clone size come from that table; D and trimming were worked out from the DNA. The data hold hundreds of thousands of clones, with roughly 83% observed a single time. This TCR came from an elderly woman with acute or convalescent COVID-19. The sequenced sample was peripheral blood. The rearrangement joins TRBV6-5 to TRBJ2-7; TRBD2 aligns across 11 bases. This CDR3 reads CASRASGLAVYEQYF. CDR3 in DNA: TGTGCCAGCAGGGCTTCGGGACTAGCGGTCTACGAGCAGTACTTC.